These T cell receptor beta chains were read from a single sample in a study of blood T cell repertoires in COVID-19. Clones were sequenced by immunoSEQ multiplex PCR, and TCRdb holds only the in-frame ones, with some missing. Of around 35,000 clones listed, more than 65% were seen once; the top ten hold about 3%. Specimen: peripheral blood. These receptors were collected from a man between 65 and 80 years old with COVID-19, enrolled during active disease. Each CDR3 is given without its conserved first and last residue.

V	J	CDR3
TRBV6-2/TRBV6-3	TRBJ2-3	ASSNTETSGITDTQY
TRBV4-1	TRBJ1-5	ASSQVSGDQPQH
TRBV2	TRBJ1-5	ASGTVNQPQH
TRBV18	TRBJ1-5	ASWGGLSNQPQH
TRBV4-1	TRBJ2-5	ASSQTGLRETQY
TRBV7-2	TRBJ1-2	ASSLQGGLGNGYT
TRBV7-9	TRBJ1-5	ASSLDRGQPQH
TRBV18	TRBJ2-4	ASSPPTGLGIQY
TRBV9	TRBJ2-2	ASSAQGSLTGELF
TRBV4-2	TRBJ1-3	ASSQVPYRTTSGNTIY
TRBV30	TRBJ1-1	AWRRLNTEAF
TRBV18	TRBJ2-3	ASSLSRAGVADTQY
TRBV4-3	TRBJ2-2	ASSQRDLNTGELF
TRBV27	TRBJ1-2	ASRPGQGRHGYT
TRBV19	TRBJ2-7	ASGTGQSLSYEQY
TRBV7-9	TRBJ1-2	AASPGQLFGYT
TRBV5-5	TRBJ1-2	ASSFGFANGYT
TRBV2	TRBJ2-1	ASSGELAGDNEQF
TRBV28	TRBJ1-6	ATTGGSYNSPLH
TRBV12-3/TRBV12-4	TRBJ2-7	ASSLNRYEQY
TRBV6-6	TRBJ2-7	ASNPRQGASYEQY
TRBV28	TRBJ1-6	ASSLLGGSPLH
TRBV3-1/TRBV3-2	TRBJ1-1	ASSQGAPNTEAF
TRBV7-8	TRBJ1-1	ASSLVIQANTEAF
TRBV3-1/TRBV3-2	TRBJ1-1	ASSQLTGGAF
TRBV19	TRBJ2-1	ASTPGQGLYNEQF
TRBV19	TRBJ1-5	ASRPRGTAYSNQPQH
TRBV5-1	TRBJ2-1	ASSFARVDEQF
TRBV7-9	TRBJ1-3	ASSTERAYSGNTIY
TRBV11-2	TRBJ2-5	ASSLAGYQETQY
TRBV6-6	TRBJ1-1	ASSYSEGLTEAF
TRBV5-1	TRBJ1-5	ASSPMAGADQPQH
TRBV21-1	TRBJ1-5	ASSPIQGASNQPQH
TRBV28	TRBJ1-1	ASSFNGRSEAF
TRBV7-2	TRBJ2-1	ASSLVGSGTYNEQF
TRBV6-5	TRBJ1-4	ASSPPGDRGEKLF
TRBV6-6	TRBJ2-1	ASSKTSGAYNEQF
TRBV20-1	TRBJ2-7	SARAYYEQY
TRBV6-4	TRBJ2-2	ASSDPLDRGTNTGELF
TRBV15	TRBJ1-2	ATSRDHAGTNYGYT
TRBV5-1	TRBJ2-2	ASSRQGANTGELF
TRBV7-9	TRBJ1-3	ASSTQTGPSSGNTIY
TRBV28	TRBJ1-2	ASSPHGDSIYGYT
TRBV7-9	TRBJ2-7	ASSGPGTSGNGEQY
TRBV12-3/TRBV12-4	TRBJ1-4	ASSLAEGEKLF
TRBV5-1	TRBJ2-1	ASSPNPMGQGGSREQF
TRBV7-3	TRBJ1-1	ASSLTSDTEAF
TRBV20-1	TRBJ2-2	SASRGTSGRLGELF
TRBV5-5	TRBJ2-1	ASSLARDRGYYNEQF
TRBV5-1	TRBJ1-1	ASSFRNTEAF
TRBV11-3	TRBJ2-3	ASSLGGADTQY
TRBV4-3	TRBJ1-6	ASSQEGRGYNSPLH
TRBV19	TRBJ2-5	ASSSGNQETQY
TRBV7-3	TRBJ1-2	ASSLTGSRGYT
TRBV21-1	TRBJ1-5	ASSPWEGPSCRPQH